The clone carrying this T cell receptor (beta chain) was observed many times. CDR3 length equals 17 residues. These data originate in a study of blood T cell repertoires in COVID-19. Measured with immunoSEQ multiplex PCR; TCRdb has only the in-frame clones, and not every one. This sample has roughly 250,000 clones, with around 85% found just once. This receptor was obtained from a human donor with COVID-19, enrolled during active disease. The donor label of this sample is uncertain. This rearrangement joins TRBV21-1 to TRBJ2-7; the listed D gene, TRBD1, was not tested against the DNA. TRBV21-1 is a pseudogene locus. The sequenced sample was peripheral blood. The CDR3 DNA sequence: TGTGCCAGCAGCAAAGCGCTTTGGGCAGCTTCTTCCTACGAGCAGTACTTC. Its translation: CASSKALWAASSYEQYF.